This TCR beta chain was recorded in a study of regulatory T cells in long-lasting Graves disease. Study-level background: Newly diagnosed Graves' patients had under 3 months of antithyroid drugs.

The time point was: newly diagnosed GD, antithyroid drugs for less than 3 months. With RNA extracted from PBMCs as input, the TCR library was made. Peripheral blood, nine milliliters of it, was drawn into EDTA tubes. The CDR3 covers 16 residues. Germline V gene lookup returns CDR1 SEHNR and CDR2 FQNEAQ (reference sequence). Trimming removed 2 bases from V and 6 bases from J; junction bases left unmatched: 9. Through Arm-PCR of CDR3 regions and iRepertoire HTBI primers, TCR beta libraries were built. Under the authors' procedure: Segment identification across samples yielded 60 to 80 TRBV and 14 to 15 TRBJ segments. TCRdb itself ran the multiplex PCR reads through MiXCR, one entry per CDR3 protein. For this entry, the V and J calls and clone size follow TCRdb and not the study's own pipeline. The table lists roughly 560,000 distinct CDR3 sequences, about 12% of them singletons. The sample also formed part of further work on T cells in Graves' hyperthyroidism and ophthalmopathy. That report notes: RT-PCR in the first round (using the HTBI primer set) targeted the TCR CDR3.

The TCR sequence derives from a woman aged 25-40 years with Graves disease. Source: peripheral blood mononuclear cells (PBMCs), taken at new diagnosis, from a patient treated with antithyroid drugs. This chain joins TRBV7-9 and TRBJ2-1, with 8 bases matching TRBD2. The CDR3 sequence: CASSLRLAGRGNEQFF. CDR3 DNA: TGTGCCAGCAGCTTACGGCTAGCGGGTCGCGGCAATGAGCAGTTCTTC. The full variable domain, rest sourced from reference TRBV7-9 and TRBJ2-1, is DTGVSQNPRHKITKRGQNVTFRCDPISEHNRLYWYRQTLGQGPEFLTYFQNEAQLEKSRLLSDRFSAERPKGSFSTLEIQRTEQGDSAMYLCASSLRLAGRGNEQFFGPGTRLTVL.